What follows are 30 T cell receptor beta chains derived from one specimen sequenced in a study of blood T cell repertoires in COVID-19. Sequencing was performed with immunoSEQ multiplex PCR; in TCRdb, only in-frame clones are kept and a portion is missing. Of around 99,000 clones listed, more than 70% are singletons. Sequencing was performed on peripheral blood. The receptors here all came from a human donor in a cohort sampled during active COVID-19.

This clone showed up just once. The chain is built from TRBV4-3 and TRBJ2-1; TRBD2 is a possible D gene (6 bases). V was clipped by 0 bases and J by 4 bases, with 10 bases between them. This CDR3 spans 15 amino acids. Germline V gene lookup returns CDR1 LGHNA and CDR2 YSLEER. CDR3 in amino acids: CASSQDPGTYNEQFF. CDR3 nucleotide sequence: TGCGCCAGCAGCCAAGATCCGGGGACTTACAATGAGCAGTTCTTC.

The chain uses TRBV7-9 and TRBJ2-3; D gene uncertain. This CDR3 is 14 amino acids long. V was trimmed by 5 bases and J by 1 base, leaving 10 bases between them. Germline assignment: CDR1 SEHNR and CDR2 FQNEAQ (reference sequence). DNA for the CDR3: TGTGCCAGCAGCCGAGTAGCCGGCACAGATACGCAGTATTTT. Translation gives CASSRVAGTDTQYF.

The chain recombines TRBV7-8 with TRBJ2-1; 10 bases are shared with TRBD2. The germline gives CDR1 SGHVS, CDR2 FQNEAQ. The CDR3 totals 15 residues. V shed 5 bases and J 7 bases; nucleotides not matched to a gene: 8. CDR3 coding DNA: TGTGCCAGCAGCCCCAGCGGGAGGGCCGGTAATGAGCAGTTCTTC. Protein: CASSPSGRAGNEQFF.

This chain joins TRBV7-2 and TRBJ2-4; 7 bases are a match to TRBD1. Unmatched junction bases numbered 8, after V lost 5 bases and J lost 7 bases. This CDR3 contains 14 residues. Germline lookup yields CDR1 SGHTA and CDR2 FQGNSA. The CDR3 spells CASSLGTALNIQYF. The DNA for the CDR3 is TGTGCCAGCAGCCTCGGGACAGCCCTTAACATTCAGTACTTC.

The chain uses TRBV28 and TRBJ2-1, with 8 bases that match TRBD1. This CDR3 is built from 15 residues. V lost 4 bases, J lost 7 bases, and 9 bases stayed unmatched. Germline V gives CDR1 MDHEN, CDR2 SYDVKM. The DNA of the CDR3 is TGTGCCAGCAGTTACGGAGGACAGGGTCTGAATGAGCAGTTCTTC. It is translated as CASSYGGQGLNEQFF.

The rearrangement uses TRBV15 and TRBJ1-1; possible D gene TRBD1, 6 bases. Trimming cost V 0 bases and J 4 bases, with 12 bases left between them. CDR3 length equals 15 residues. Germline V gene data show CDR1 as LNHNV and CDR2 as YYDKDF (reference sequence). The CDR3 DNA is TGTGCCACCAGCAGAGATCGGAGCAGGGGCACTGAAGCTTTCTTT. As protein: CATSRDRSRGTEAFF.

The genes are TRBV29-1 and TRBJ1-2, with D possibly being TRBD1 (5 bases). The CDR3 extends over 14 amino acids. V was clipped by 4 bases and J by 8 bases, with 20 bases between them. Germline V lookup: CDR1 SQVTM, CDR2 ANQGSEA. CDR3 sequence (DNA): TGCAGCGTTGCCGGGGGATTCTTTTCGGGCGGCTACACCTTC. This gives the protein CSVAGGFFSGGYTF.

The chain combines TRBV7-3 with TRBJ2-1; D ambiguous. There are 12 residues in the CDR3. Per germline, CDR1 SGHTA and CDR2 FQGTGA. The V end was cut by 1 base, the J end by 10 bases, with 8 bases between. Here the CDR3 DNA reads TGTGCCAGCAGCTTAAATCCTAAAGAGCAGTTCTTC. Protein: CASSLNPKEQFF.

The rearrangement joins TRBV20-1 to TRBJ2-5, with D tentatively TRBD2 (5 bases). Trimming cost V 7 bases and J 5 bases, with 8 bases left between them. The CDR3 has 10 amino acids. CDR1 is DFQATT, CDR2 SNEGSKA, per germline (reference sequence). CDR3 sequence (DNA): TGCAGTGTATCGGGGGAGACCCAGTACTTC. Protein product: CSVSGETQYF.

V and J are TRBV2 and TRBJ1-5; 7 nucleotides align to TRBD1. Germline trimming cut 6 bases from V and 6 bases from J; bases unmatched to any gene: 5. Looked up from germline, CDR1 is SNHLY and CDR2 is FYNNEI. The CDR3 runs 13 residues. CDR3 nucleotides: TGTGCCAGCAGAGGGACAGAACTTCAGCCCCAGCATTTT. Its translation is CASRGTELQPQHF.

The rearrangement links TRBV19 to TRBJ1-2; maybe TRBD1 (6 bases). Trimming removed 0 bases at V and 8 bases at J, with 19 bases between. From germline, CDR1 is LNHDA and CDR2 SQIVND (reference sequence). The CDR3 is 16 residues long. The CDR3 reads CASSIDLPPAGEGYTF. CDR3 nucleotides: TGTGCCAGTAGTATAGATCTCCCGCCGGCAGGGGAAGGCTACACCTTC.

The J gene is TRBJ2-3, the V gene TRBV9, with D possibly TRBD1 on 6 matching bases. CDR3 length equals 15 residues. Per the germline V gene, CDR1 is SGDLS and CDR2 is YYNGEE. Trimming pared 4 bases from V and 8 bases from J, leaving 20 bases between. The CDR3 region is CASSPLGGDRGTQYF. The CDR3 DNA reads TGTGCCAGCAGCCCACTAGGGGGAGATCGCGGTACGCAGTATTTT.

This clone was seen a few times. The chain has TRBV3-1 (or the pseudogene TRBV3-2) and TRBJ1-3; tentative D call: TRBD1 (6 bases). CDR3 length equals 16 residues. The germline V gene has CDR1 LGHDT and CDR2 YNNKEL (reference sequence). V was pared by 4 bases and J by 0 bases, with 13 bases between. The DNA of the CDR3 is TGTGCCAGCAGCCCTTCAGAACAGGGCTCTGGAAACACCATATATTTT. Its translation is CASSPSEQGSGNTIYF.

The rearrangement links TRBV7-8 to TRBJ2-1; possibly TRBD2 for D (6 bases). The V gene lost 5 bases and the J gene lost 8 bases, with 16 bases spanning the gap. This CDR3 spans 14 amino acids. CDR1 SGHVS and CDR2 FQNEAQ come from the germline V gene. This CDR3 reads CASSPLVTSYEQFF. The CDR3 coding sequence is TGTGCCAGCAGCCCACTCGTGACTAGTTATGAGCAGTTCTTC. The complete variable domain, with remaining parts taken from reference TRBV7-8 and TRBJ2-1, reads GAGVSQSPRYKVAKRGQDVALRCDPISGHVSLFWYQQALGQGPEFLTYFQNEAQLDKSGLPSDRFFAERPEGSVSTLKIQRTQQEDSAVYLCASSPLVTSYEQFFGPGTRLTVL.

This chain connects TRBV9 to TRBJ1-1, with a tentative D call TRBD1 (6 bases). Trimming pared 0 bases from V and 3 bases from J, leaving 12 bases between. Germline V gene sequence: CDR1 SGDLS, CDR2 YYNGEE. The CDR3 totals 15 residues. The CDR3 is CASSVGGGVDTEAFF. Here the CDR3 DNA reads TGTGCCAGCAGCGTAGGAGGGGGAGTTGACACTGAAGCTTTCTTT.

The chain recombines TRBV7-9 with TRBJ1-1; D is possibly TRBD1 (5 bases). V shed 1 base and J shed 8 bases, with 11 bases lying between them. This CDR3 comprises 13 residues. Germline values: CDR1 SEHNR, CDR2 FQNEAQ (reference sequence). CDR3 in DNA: TGTGCCAGCAGCTTAGTTTGGAGGGGAGAAGCTTTCTTT. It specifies CASSLVWRGEAFF. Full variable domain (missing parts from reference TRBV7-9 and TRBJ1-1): DTGVSQNPRHKITKRGQNVTFRCDPISEHNRLYWYRQTLGQGPEFLTYFQNEAQLEKSRLLSDRFSAERPKGSFSTLEIQRTEQGDSAMYLCASSLVWRGEAFFGQGTRLTVV.

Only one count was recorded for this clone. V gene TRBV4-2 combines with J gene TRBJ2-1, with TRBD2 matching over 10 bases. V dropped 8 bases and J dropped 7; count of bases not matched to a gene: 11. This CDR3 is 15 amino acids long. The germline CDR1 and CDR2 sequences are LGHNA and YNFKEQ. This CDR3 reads CASGPLAGDLNEQFF. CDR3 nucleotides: TGTGCCAGCGGACCTCTAGCGGGAGATTTAAATGAGCAGTTCTTC.

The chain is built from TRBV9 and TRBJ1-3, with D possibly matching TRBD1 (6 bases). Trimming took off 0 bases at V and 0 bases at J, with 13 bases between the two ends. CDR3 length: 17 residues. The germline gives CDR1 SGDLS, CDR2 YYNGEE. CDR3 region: CASSVGPGTHSGNTIYF. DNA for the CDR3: TGTGCCAGCAGCGTAGGACCAGGGACACACTCTGGAAACACCATATATTTT.

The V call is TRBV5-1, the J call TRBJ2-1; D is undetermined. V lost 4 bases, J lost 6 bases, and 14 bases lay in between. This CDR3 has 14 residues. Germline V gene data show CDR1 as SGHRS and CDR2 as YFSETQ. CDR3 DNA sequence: TGCGCCAGCAGCGAGTCGCTGTCTGCCAATGAGCAGTTCTTC. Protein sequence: CASSESLSANEQFF.

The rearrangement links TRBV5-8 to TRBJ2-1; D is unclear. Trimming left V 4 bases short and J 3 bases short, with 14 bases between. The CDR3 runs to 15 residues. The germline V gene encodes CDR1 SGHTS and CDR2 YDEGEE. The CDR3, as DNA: TGTGCCAGCAGCACCCCGACACGAAACTACAATGAGCAGTTCTTC. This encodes CASSTPTRNYNEQFF.

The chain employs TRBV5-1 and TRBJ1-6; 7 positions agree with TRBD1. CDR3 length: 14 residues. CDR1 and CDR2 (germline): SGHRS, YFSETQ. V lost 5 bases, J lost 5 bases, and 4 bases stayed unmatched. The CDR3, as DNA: TGCGCCAGCAGAGCCGGGACAGATAATTCACCCCTCCACTTT. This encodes CASRAGTDNSPLHF.

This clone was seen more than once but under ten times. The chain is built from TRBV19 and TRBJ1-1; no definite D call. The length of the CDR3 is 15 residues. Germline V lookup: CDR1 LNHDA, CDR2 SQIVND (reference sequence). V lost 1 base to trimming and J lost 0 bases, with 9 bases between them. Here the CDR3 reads CASSIGRSMNTEAFF. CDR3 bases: TGTGCCAGTAGTATAGGGAGGTCTATGAACACTGAAGCTTTCTTT.

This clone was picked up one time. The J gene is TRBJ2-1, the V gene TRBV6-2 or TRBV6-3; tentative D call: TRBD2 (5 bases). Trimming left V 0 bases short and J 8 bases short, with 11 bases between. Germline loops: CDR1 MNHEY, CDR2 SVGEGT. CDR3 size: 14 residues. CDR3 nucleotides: TGTGCCAGCAGTTACTCGAAGCTGAGGGATGAGCAGTTCTTC. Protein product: CASSYSKLRDEQFF.

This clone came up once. The DNA of the CDR3 is TGCAGTGCTAGTTGGGGCCCCGCAACTAATGAAAAACTGTTTTTT. Translated, it gives CSASWGPATNEKLFF. V is TRBV20-1 and J is TRBJ1-4; maybe TRBD1 (5 bases). The CDR3 spans 15 residues. The germline V gene encodes CDR1 DFQATT and CDR2 SNEGSKA (reference sequence). V was cut by 3 bases and J by 0 bases, with 11 bases left in between.

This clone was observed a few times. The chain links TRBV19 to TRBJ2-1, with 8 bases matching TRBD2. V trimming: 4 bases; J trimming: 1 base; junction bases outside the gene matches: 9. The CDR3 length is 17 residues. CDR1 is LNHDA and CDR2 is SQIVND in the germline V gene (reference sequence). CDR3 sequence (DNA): TGTGCCAGTAGTAGGGCGGTAGCGGGACTTTCCTACAATGAGCAGTTCTTC. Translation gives CASSRAVAGLSYNEQFF.

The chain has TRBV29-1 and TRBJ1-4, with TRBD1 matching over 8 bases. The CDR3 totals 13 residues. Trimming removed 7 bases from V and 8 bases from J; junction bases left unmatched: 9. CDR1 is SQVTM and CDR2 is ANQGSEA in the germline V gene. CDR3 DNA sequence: TGCAGCGCTCGGGACAGGATGGGGGAAAAACTGTTTTTT. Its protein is CSARDRMGEKLFF.

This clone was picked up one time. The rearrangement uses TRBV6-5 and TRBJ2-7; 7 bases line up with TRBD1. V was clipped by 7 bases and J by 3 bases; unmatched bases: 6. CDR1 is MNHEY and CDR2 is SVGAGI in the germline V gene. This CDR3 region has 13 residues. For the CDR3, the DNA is TGTGCCAGCACGAACAGGGGATACTACGAGCAGTACGTC. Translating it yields CASTNRGYYEQYV.

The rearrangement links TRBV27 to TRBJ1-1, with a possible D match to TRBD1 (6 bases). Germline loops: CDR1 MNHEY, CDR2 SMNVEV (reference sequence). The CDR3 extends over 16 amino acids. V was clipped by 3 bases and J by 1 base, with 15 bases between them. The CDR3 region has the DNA TGTGCCAGCAGTTTCTCGAAGGGGGTTTCGAACACTGAAGCTTTCTTT. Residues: CASSFSKGVSNTEAFF.

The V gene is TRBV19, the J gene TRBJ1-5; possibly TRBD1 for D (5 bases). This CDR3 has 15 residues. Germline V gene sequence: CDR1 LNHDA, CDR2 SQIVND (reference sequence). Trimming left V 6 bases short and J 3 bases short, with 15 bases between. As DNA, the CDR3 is TGTGCCAGTAGAAGGGGAGGTGTCATCAATCAGCCCCAGCATTTT. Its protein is CASRRGGVINQPQHF. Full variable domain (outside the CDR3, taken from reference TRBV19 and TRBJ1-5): DGGITQSPKYLFRKEGQNVTLSCEQNLNHDAMYWYRQDPGQGLRLIYYSQIVNDFQKGDIAEGYSVSREKKESFPLTVTSAQKNPTAFYLCASRRGGVINQPQHFGDGTRLSIL.

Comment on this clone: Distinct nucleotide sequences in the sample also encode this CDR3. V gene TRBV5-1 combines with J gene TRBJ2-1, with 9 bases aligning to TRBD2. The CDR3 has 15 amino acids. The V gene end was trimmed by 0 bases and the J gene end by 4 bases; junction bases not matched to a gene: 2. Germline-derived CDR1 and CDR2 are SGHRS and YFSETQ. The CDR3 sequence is CASSLVAGGYNEQFF. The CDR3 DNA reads TGCGCCAGCAGCTTGGTTGCGGGAGGGTACAATGAGCAGTTCTTC.